The 12 T cell receptor beta chains presented below share a single source sample, sequenced in a study of OX40 agonist ivuxolimab in advanced cancers. The repertoire was sequenced with immunoSEQ multiplex PCR; TCRdb's copy has only in-frame clones and lacks some. In the table there are 30,000 to 35,000 clones, roughly 79% of which are singletons. The source was CD4+ or CD8+ T cells sorted from blood, collected in a trial of the OX40 agonist ivuxolimab. The origin of the receptors is an adult with an advanced solid tumor such as melanoma, head and neck, liver or kidney cancer.

The rearrangement uses TRBV6-5 and TRBJ2-5; tentative D call: TRBD2 (6 bases). CDR1 is MNHEY and CDR2 is SVGAGI in the germline V gene. V gave up 0 bases and J gave up 1 base, with 9 bases separating them. The CDR3 has 15 amino acids. The CDR3, as DNA: TGTGCCAGCAGTTACTCGACGGGAGCCCAAGAGACCCAGTACTTC. It translates to CASSYSTGAQETQYF.

The rearrangement links TRBV6-5 to TRBJ1-3; D may be TRBD1 (6 bases). Germline V gene data show CDR1 as MNHEY and CDR2 as SVGAGI. This CDR3 comprises 15 residues. The ends were cut back, 6 bases at V and 8 bases at J, with 20 bases in the middle. In DNA, the CDR3 is TGTGCCAGCAGCCCCAGGGGATTAGCTGCGGACACCATATATTTT. This codes for CASSPRGLAADTIYF.

This clone was counted a few times. This chain joins TRBV30 and TRBJ2-7; 7 positions agree with TRBD2. J lost 1 base, V lost 5 bases, and 5 bases had no gene match. The CDR3 extends over 13 amino acids. Germline CDR1 and CDR2: GTSNPN and SVGIG (reference sequence). CDR3 nucleotides: TGTGCCTGGCAGGGACTATATTCCTACGAGCAGTACTTC. Translating gives CAWQGLYSYEQYF.

V usage is TRBV11-1 and J usage is TRBJ1-6; D is unresolved. The CDR3 has 15 residues. From germline, CDR1 is SGHAT and CDR2 FQDESV (reference sequence). Trimming took 5 bases from V and 3 from J, leaving 11 bases between them. The CDR3 DNA is TGTGCCAGCAGCACGGCAGGTTACTATAATTCACCCCTCCACTTT. As protein: CASSTAGYYNSPLHF.

The V call is TRBV7-9, the J call TRBJ1-3, with TRBD1 as a possible D gene (5 bases). Trimming removed 11 bases from V and 2 bases from J, with 16 bases in between. CDR1 and CDR2 from the germline V gene are SEHNR and FQNEAQ (reference sequence). The CDR3 is 14 amino acids. The DNA of the CDR3 is TGTGCCCAAGGGGCGGGGGAGGCTGGAAACACCATATATTTT. Translation gives CAQGAGEAGNTIYF.

The V call is TRBV7-8, the J call TRBJ2-7; D is uncertain. Trimming pared 5 bases from V and 2 bases from J, leaving 19 bases between. Germline values: CDR1 SGHVS, CDR2 FQNEAQ. The CDR3 runs 16 residues. CDR3 residues: CASSPDGGQAAYEQYF. CDR3 bases: TGTGCCAGCAGCCCAGATGGTGGGCAGGCCGCCTACGAGCAGTACTTC.

This chain's CDR3 is CASSHRTGGKAGELFF. In DNA, the CDR3 is TGTGCCAGCAGCCACCGGACAGGGGGAAAGGCCGGGGAGCTGTTTTTT. The V call is TRBV7-2, the J call TRBJ2-2; 10 bases are shared with TRBD1. After removal of 5 bases from V and 6 bases from J, the junction contained 9 bases not matched to a gene. The CDR3 loop spans 16 amino acids. The germline gives CDR1 SGHTA, CDR2 FQGNSA.

J is TRBJ2-4 and V is TRBV7-2, with D possibly being TRBD1 (5 bases). The CDR3 covers 13 residues. Trimming shortened V by 10 bases and J by 8 bases, and 18 bases separated the two germline ends. Germline V gene sequence: CDR1 SGHTA, CDR2 FQGNSA. The CDR3 protein is CATEPSSQDIQYF. CDR3 nucleotides: TGTGCCACCGAACCCAGCTCACAGGACATTCAGTACTTC.

CDR3 in amino acids: CASSSQPDLKTQYF. DNA for the CDR3: TGCGCCAGCAGTTCGCAGCCTGATTTAAAGACCCAGTACTTC. This chain connects TRBV5-1 to TRBJ2-5, with D uncertain. V lost 5 bases and J 6 bases, leaving 17 bases between the germline ends. Germline V gene sequence: CDR1 SGHRS, CDR2 YFSETQ. The CDR3 consists of 14 residues.

J is TRBJ2-7 and V is TRBV6-1, with unresolved D. The V and J ends lost 4 bases and 2 bases respectively, with 12 bases between them. The CDR3 sequence is 14 residues long. Germline loops: CDR1 MNHNS, CDR2 SASEGT. The CDR3 DNA is TGTGCCAGCAGTGGGACCTGGCAGACCTACGAGCAGTACTTC. It is translated as CASSGTWQTYEQYF.

The genes are TRBV28 and TRBJ2-6; tentative D call: TRBD2 (5 bases). Trimming shortened V by 7 bases and J by 0 bases, and 10 bases separated the two germline ends. The germline V gene encodes CDR1 MDHEN and CDR2 SYDVKM. The CDR3 is 15 residues long. CDR3 sequence (DNA): TGTGCCAGCAAAGGTGGGAGCTCTGGGGCCAACGTCCTGACTTTC. This sequence encodes CASKGGSSGANVLTF.

The chain combines TRBV2 with TRBJ2-5, with a weak D call TRBD2 (5 bases). This CDR3 has 13 residues. Germline lookup yields CDR1 SNHLY and CDR2 FYNNEI. V dropped 7 bases and J dropped 5 bases, with 14 bases sitting between them. In nucleotides, the CDR3 is TGTGCCAGCAAATTCGGGGTGGGTGAGACCCAGTACTTC. Its translation: CASKFGVGETQYF.